One and the same sample provided the 9 T cell receptor beta chains below, sequenced in a study of beta chain features in type 1 diabetes. TCRB transcripts that were expressed got sequenced, as all of the isolated RNA had been reverse transcribed. The assay was immunoSEQ multiplex PCR, and TCRdb's table has in-frame clones only and misses some. The sample contains about 250,000 clones, over 12% of which appear only once. Source material: naive CD4+ T cells from blood. The receptors originated from a middle-aged woman in good health.

The V gene is TRBV7-9, the J gene TRBJ2-7, with D perhaps matching TRBD1 (5 bases). Between the trimmed V and J ends, which lost 6 bases and 2 bases, there was a span of 11 bases. The CDR3 spans 13 residues. CDR1 SEHNR and CDR2 FQNEAQ come from the germline V gene (reference sequence). The CDR3 DNA sequence: TGTGCCAGCAGTTTGACAGTACCCTACGAGCAGTACTTC. It translates to CASSLTVPYEQYF.

The chain recombines TRBV5-1 with TRBJ2-5; D is unresolved. The CDR3 sequence is 15 residues long. The germline gives CDR1 SGHRS, CDR2 YFSETQ. Trimming cost V 4 bases and J 5 bases, with 18 bases left between them. CDR3 loop: CASSVTGTPGETQYF. The CDR3 coding sequence is TGCGCCAGCAGCGTGACTGGAACGCCGGGTGAGACCCAGTACTTC.

There are a few counts of this clone. This sequence joins TRBV5-1 and TRBJ2-3; a possible D gene is TRBD2 (6 bases). CDR1 is SGHRS, CDR2 YFSETQ, per germline. The CDR3 length is 13 residues. V dropped 7 bases and J dropped 2 bases, with 11 bases sitting between them. CDR3 amino acids: CASQSGYTDTQYF. The CDR3 coding sequence is TGCGCCAGCCAAAGCGGGTACACAGATACGCAGTATTTT.

This clone has a handful of counts. The chain links TRBV7-2 to TRBJ1-2, with D unresolved. The length of the CDR3 is 13 residues. The V gene's germline CDR1 is SGHTA and CDR2 FQGNSA. Between the trimmed V and J ends, which lost 5 bases and 6 bases, there was a span of 13 bases. The CDR3 spells CASSAGRAHGYTF. The DNA of the CDR3 is TGTGCCAGCAGCGCCGGGAGGGCCCATGGCTACACCTTC.

This chain uses TRBV15 with TRBJ1-2, with D possibly TRBD1 on 6 matching bases. Trimming took off 0 bases at V and 8 bases at J, with 10 bases between the two ends. CDR1 is LNHNV, CDR2 YYDKDF, per germline (reference sequence). The CDR3 is 13 residues long. Here the CDR3 DNA reads TGTGCCACCAGCAGAGATAAACAGGGCGGCTACACCTTC. It is translated as CATSRDKQGGYTF.

This clone showed up just a few times. The chain joins TRBV19 to TRBJ1-1; D not certain. The germline gives CDR1 LNHDA, CDR2 SQIVND (reference sequence). The CDR3 is 14 amino acids. V was trimmed by 2 bases and J by 0 bases, leaving 7 bases between them. The CDR3 sequence is CASSIRGMNTEAFF. Here the CDR3 DNA reads TGTGCCAGTAGTATACGTGGCATGAACACTGAAGCTTTCTTT.

This clone was found a few times. The V call is TRBV6-5, the J call TRBJ1-2; D may be TRBD1 (6 bases). In germline, CDR1 is MNHEY, CDR2 SVGAGI. CDR3 length: 14 amino acids. Trimming left V 6 bases short and J 8 bases short, with 19 bases between. The CDR3 protein is CASSLMTGLEGYTF. The CDR3 DNA sequence: TGTGCCAGCAGCCTGATGACAGGTTTAGAAGGCTACACCTTC.

J is TRBJ2-5 and V is TRBV11-2; 9 nucleotides line up with TRBD2. Germline assignment: CDR1 SGHAT and CDR2 FQNNGV. V was pared by 5 bases and J by 1 base, with 8 bases of the junction left unmatched. This CDR3 has 16 residues. The chain's CDR3 is CASSTLGGGVQETQYF. CDR3 bases: TGTGCCAGCAGCACACTCGGCGGGGGGGTCCAAGAGACCCAGTACTTC.

This clone was seen more than once but under ten times. The genes are TRBV20-1 and TRBJ2-1, with unresolved D. The V end was cut by 2 bases, the J end by 7 bases, with 6 bases between. Germline loops: CDR1 DFQATT, CDR2 SNEGSKA (reference sequence). The CDR3 length is 11 residues. The CDR3 sequence is CSARPGNEQFF. CDR3 nucleotides: TGCAGTGCTAGACCCGGTAATGAGCAGTTCTTC.